The T cell receptor beta chain under discussion was sequenced for a study of control samples from healthy donors and cancer patients. Germline lookup yields CDR1 MNHEY and CDR2 SVGEGT. Deletions cut 5 bases from V and 3 bases from J, with 10 bases between. This CDR3 region has 13 residues. The assay was immunoSEQ multiplex PCR, and TCRdb's table has in-frame clones only and misses some. The sample carries over 80,000 clones, around 80% recorded once. This rearrangement joins TRBV6-2 or TRBV6-3 to TRBJ2-5; tentative D call: TRBD2 (6 bases). Sequenced: blood. The receptor was derived from a woman aged 25 to 39 in good health. Here the CDR3 reads CASSLTREETQYF. The CDR3 nucleotides are TGTGCCAGCAGTCTGACTAGGGAAGAGACCCAGTACTTC.